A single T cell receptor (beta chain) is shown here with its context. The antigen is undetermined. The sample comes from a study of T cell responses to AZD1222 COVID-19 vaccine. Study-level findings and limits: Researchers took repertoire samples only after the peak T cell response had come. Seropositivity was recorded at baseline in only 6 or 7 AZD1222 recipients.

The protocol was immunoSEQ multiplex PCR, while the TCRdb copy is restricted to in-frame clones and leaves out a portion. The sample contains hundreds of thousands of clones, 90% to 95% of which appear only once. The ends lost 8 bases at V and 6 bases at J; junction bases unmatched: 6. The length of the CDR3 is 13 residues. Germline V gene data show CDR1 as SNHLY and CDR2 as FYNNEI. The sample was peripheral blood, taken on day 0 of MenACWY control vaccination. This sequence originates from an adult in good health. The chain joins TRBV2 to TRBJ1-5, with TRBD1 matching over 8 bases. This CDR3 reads CASQTGAFQPQHF. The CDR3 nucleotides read TGTGCCAGCCAGACAGGGGCATTTCAGCCCCAGCATTTT.